The 5 T cell receptor beta chains reported below all come from one sample, sequenced in a study of blood T cells in healthy people across ages. A second PCR of 7 to 11 cycles used a sample-barcoded 5' primer and a J-beta primer mix. TCRdb reanalysed the 5' RACE reads using MiXCR and keeps one entry per CDR3 protein. The table shows around 820,000 distinct CDR3 sequences, with 20% to 30% occurring only once. The same sample was also studied in work on T cells of mothers and their children.

Sequencing was carried out using blood. The receptors shown here come from a boy between 10 and 17 years old in good health.

The chain couples TRBV9 to TRBJ2-5; D is possibly TRBD1 (6 bases). This CDR3 is built from 15 residues. Trimming pared 4 bases from V and 5 bases from J, leaving 18 bases between. Germline V gene sequence: CDR1 SGDLS, CDR2 YYNGEE. As DNA, the CDR3 is TGTGCCAGCAGCCCCCAATCTTCAGGGGTGGAGACCCAGTACTTC. It specifies CASSPQSSGVETQYF.

The genes are TRBV29-1 and TRBJ2-2; TRBD1 is a possible D gene (6 bases). The length of the CDR3 is 16 residues. Germline V lookup: CDR1 SQVTM, CDR2 ANQGSEA. V shed 0 bases and J shed 0 bases, with 11 bases lying between them. The CDR3 protein is CSVEDLRTANTGELFF. DNA for the CDR3: TGCAGCGTTGAAGATTTAAGGACAGCGAACACCGGGGAGCTGTTTTTT.

This clonotype was seen a few times. The rearrangement joins TRBV29-1 to TRBJ1-4; no clear D. CDR3 size: 10 residues. Looked up from germline, CDR1 is SQVTM and CDR2 is ANQGSEA. V gave up 6 bases and J gave up 6 bases, with 5 bases separating them. CDR3 sequence (DNA): TGCAGCGTGAGGGATGAAAAACTGTTTTTT. This translates into CSVRDEKLFF.

This clonotype was counted at least ten times. This sequence joins TRBV7-9 and TRBJ2-7; D is possibly TRBD1 (6 bases). V dropped 4 bases and J dropped 1 base, with 14 bases sitting between them. The CDR3 length is 15 residues. CDR1 and CDR2 from the germline V gene are SEHNR and FQNEAQ (reference sequence). The CDR3 DNA reads as TGTGCCAGCAGCTCGACCGGGACAAGTTCCTACGAGCAGTACTTC. Translation gives CASSSTGTSSYEQYF.

The V and J genes are TRBV12-3 or TRBV12-4 and TRBJ2-3; D possibly uses TRBD1 or TRBD2 (5 bases each). Between the trimmed V and J ends, which lost 3 bases and 0 bases, there was a span of 10 bases. The CDR3 runs 15 residues. The CDR3 spells CASSFVGRSTDTQYF. CDR3 DNA sequence: TGTGCCAGCAGTTTTGTGGGACGCAGCACAGATACGCAGTATTTT.